This T cell receptor (beta chain) appears in the sequencing data of a study of blood T cell repertoires in COVID-19. Study-level background: PBMCs, B-cell-depleted T cells, or T cells provided the cDNA or gDNA that made up the material.

Under the authors' procedure: Amplification of reference gene primers provided the estimated nucleated cell counts. Only in-frame clones appear in the TCRdb table, and some are missing; sequencing was by immunoSEQ multiplex PCR. That table gives V, J and clone size, and the DNA gave D and trimming. The table has 96,000 or so clones, approximately 91% seen once. Trimming removed 11 bases from V and 0 bases from J, with 13 bases in between. The V gene's germline CDR1 is SNHLY and CDR2 FYNNEI. The CDR3 has 13 residues. The chain couples TRBV2 to TRBJ1-2; D is unresolved. Material for sequencing was peripheral blood. The TCR sequence derives from a man in his sixties with acute or convalescent COVID-19. CDR3 sequence (DNA): TGTGCCTGGGAGAGGGAAGCTAACTATGGCTACACCTTC. Its translation: CAWEREANYGYTF.